Listed here are 28 T cell receptor beta chains from one sample, sequenced in a study of shared clonotypes between healthy human individuals. Only in-frame clones appear in the TCRdb table, and some are missing; sequencing was by immunoSEQ multiplex PCR. The profile shows around 700,000 clones, 60% to 75% of them singletons. Sequenced input: memory CD4+ T cells sorted from blood. Subset noted: CD45RA-negative fraction. These receptors were obtained from a woman aged 30 to 39 in good health.

This clone was recorded a few times. The V gene is TRBV5-4, the J gene TRBJ2-5; TRBD1 might be the D (5 bases). CDR1 and CDR2 (germline): SGHNT, YYREEE (reference sequence). V lost 7 bases to trimming and J lost 7 bases, with 17 bases between them. The CDR3 covers 13 residues. The chain's CDR3 is CASGVTTQGTQYF. In nucleotides, the CDR3 is TGTGCCAGCGGGGTCACGACTCAGGGGACCCAGTACTTC.

The rearrangement links TRBV5-1 to TRBJ1-2; D possibly corresponds to TRBD1 (6 bases). CDR3 length: 14 residues. Germline V gene data show CDR1 as SGHRS and CDR2 as YFSETQ. Trimming pared 4 bases from V and 3 bases from J, leaving 13 bases between. CDR3 loop: CASSPQGTDYGYTF. CDR3 in DNA: TGCGCCAGCAGCCCCCAGGGGACGGACTATGGCTACACCTTC. The full variable domain, its missing parts supplied by reference TRBV5-1 and TRBJ1-2, is KAGVTQTPRYLIKTRGQQVTLSCSPISGHRSVSWYQQTPGQGLQFLFEYFSETQRNKGNFPGRFSGRQFSNSRSEMNVSTLELGDSALYLCASSPQGTDYGYTFGSGTRLTVV.

This clone has more than one count but fewer than ten. The chain recombines TRBV28 with TRBJ1-1, with D tentatively TRBD1 (6 bases). The germline V gene encodes CDR1 MDHEN and CDR2 SYDVKM. V dropped 2 bases and J dropped 7 bases, with 14 bases sitting between them. The CDR3 extends over 14 amino acids. CDR3 loop: CASSLQSEGVEAFF. CDR3 nucleotide sequence: TGTGCCAGCAGTTTACAAAGTGAGGGGGTTGAAGCTTTCTTT.

This clone showed up just once. The chain recombines TRBV2 with TRBJ2-1; TRBD1 is a possible D gene (5 bases). The germline gives CDR1 SNHLY, CDR2 FYNNEI. The CDR3 has 14 residues. The V end lost 0 bases, the J end lost 6 bases, and 9 bases lay between the germline ends. The chain's CDR3 is CASSEANRFNEQFF. The DNA for the CDR3 is TGTGCCAGCAGTGAAGCTAACAGGTTCAATGAGCAGTTCTTC.

The CDR3 DNA reads TGCGCCAGCAGCCAAGTGACAGGGCGCGAGCAGTACTTC. Translated, it gives CASSQVTGREQYF. The genes are TRBV4-1 and TRBJ2-7; 7 bases are shared with TRBD1. V was pared by 1 base and J by 6 bases, with 3 bases of the junction left unmatched. The germline V gene has CDR1 MGHRA and CDR2 YSYEKL. The CDR3 consists of 13 residues.

The J gene is TRBJ1-4, the V gene TRBV28; possible D gene TRBD1, 5 bases. Germline CDR1 reads MDHEN; CDR2 reads SYDVKM. Between the trimmed V and J ends, which lost 1 base and 7 bases, there was a span of 13 bases. The CDR3 covers 15 residues. The CDR3 protein is CASSLFAGEAEKLFF. The CDR3 nucleotides are TGTGCCAGCAGTTTATTTGCGGGGGAGGCTGAAAAACTGTTTTTT.

This clone has a single count. The chain links TRBV4-2 to TRBJ2-3; no firm D call. Germline-derived CDR1 and CDR2 are LGHNA and YNFKEQ. CDR3 length: 15 amino acids. V lost 1 base to trimming and J lost 1 base, with 9 bases between them. CDR3 in amino acids: CASSQGSPGTDTQYF. The CDR3 DNA reads as TGTGCCAGCAGCCAAGGATCGCCAGGCACAGATACGCAGTATTTT.

The chain employs TRBV2 and TRBJ2-2; 8 bases are a match to TRBD1. The germline V gene encodes CDR1 SNHLY and CDR2 FYNNEI. J gave up 3 bases and V 5 bases, and 5 bases lay outside the gene matches. The CDR3 is made up of 15 amino acids. The CDR3 is CASSYQGAYTGELFF. For the CDR3, the DNA is TGTGCCAGCAGTTACCAGGGGGCTTACACCGGGGAGCTGTTTTTT.

This chain connects TRBV28 to TRBJ2-5, with 8 bases that match TRBD1. The CDR3 has 16 amino acids. From germline, CDR1 is MDHEN and CDR2 SYDVKM. Trimming removed 5 bases from V and 4 bases from J; junction bases left unmatched: 12. Here the CDR3 reads CASSALGQGSGETQYF. CDR3 nucleotides: TGTGCCAGCAGTGCCCTCGGACAGGGTTCGGGAGAGACCCAGTACTTC.

This clone occurred once. J is TRBJ1-4 and V is TRBV28, with 7 bases lining up with TRBD1. Germline V gene sequence: CDR1 MDHEN, CDR2 SYDVKM. The CDR3 is 17 residues long. Trimming took 2 bases from V and 8 from J; bases not matched to a gene: 14. CDR3 protein: CASSLIGRGWVLEKLFF. The DNA of the CDR3 is TGTGCCAGCAGTTTAATCGGCAGGGGGTGGGTATTAGAAAAACTGTTTTTT.

This clone has a handful of counts. V gene TRBV11-2 combines with J gene TRBJ2-2, with 7 nucleotides matching TRBD1. The CDR3 consists of 16 residues. The J segment lost 0 bases and the V segment lost 3 bases, leaving 4 bases of the junction unmatched. Germline lookup yields CDR1 SGHAT and CDR2 FQNNGV. The DNA of the CDR3 is TGTGCCAGCAGCTTCCGGGACAGCTCGAACACCGGGGAGCTGTTTTTT. This sequence encodes CASSFRDSSNTGELFF.

The chain links TRBV27 to TRBJ1-1; D is unclear. Germline loops: CDR1 MNHEY, CDR2 SMNVEV (reference sequence). The CDR3 length is 14 residues. Trimming took off 0 bases at V and 4 bases at J, with 9 bases between the two ends. The CDR3 reads CASSLSHRSTEAFF. The CDR3 DNA follows: TGTGCCAGCAGTTTATCCCACCGGAGCACTGAAGCTTTCTTT.

This chain uses TRBV19 with TRBJ1-2; D call uncertain. The germline V gene encodes CDR1 LNHDA and CDR2 SQIVND (reference sequence). V was shortened by 4 bases and J by 3 bases, with 12 bases between the two germline ends. This CDR3 region has 14 residues. The CDR3 reads CASSKLGTDYGYTF. CDR3 bases: TGTGCCAGTAGTAAATTGGGAACGGACTATGGCTACACCTTC.

V gene TRBV15 combines with J gene TRBJ2-3; a possible D gene is TRBD2 (6 bases). The CDR3 is made up of 14 amino acids. Germline values: CDR1 LNHNV, CDR2 YYDKDF (reference sequence). V lost 3 bases to trimming and J lost 3 bases, with 10 bases between them. The CDR3 region is CATSSGGGTDTQYF. CDR3 sequence (DNA): TGTGCCACCAGCAGCGGCGGAGGGACAGATACGCAGTATTTT. The entire variable domain, with the rest obtained from reference TRBV15 and TRBJ2-3, is as follows: DAMVIQNPRYQVTQFGKPVTLSCSQTLNHNVMYWYQQKSSQAPKLLFHYYDKDFNNEADTPDNFQSRRPNTSFCFLDIRSPGLGDTAMYLCATSSGGGTDTQYFGPGTRLTVL.

This clone was seen once. The rearrangement links TRBV5-1 to TRBJ2-1, with TRBD1 matching over 8 bases. CDR1 and CDR2 from the germline V gene are SGHRS and YFSETQ. V was clipped by 7 bases and J by 1 base; unmatched bases: 7. This CDR3 is built from 15 residues. CDR3: CASGLDRVSYNEQFF. The CDR3 DNA is TGCGCCAGCGGCCTGGACAGGGTATCCTACAATGAGCAGTTCTTC.

DNA of the CDR3: TGTGCCAGTAGTCCCTTGAACACAGATACGCAGTATTTT. Protein product: CASSPLNTDTQYF. The rearrangement uses TRBV19 and TRBJ2-3; D is uncertain. This CDR3 is 13 amino acids long. Trimming shortened V by 5 bases and J by 2 bases, and 8 bases separated the two germline ends. Germline CDR1 is LNHDA and CDR2 is SQIVND (reference sequence).

This clone was seen a single time. This sequence joins TRBV7-9 and TRBJ2-7; a weak D match, TRBD2 (7 bases). Deletions cut 0 bases from V and 3 bases from J, with 12 bases between. CDR1 is SEHNR, CDR2 FQNEAQ, per germline (reference sequence). The CDR3 contains 15 residues. The CDR3 DNA sequence: TGTGCCAGCAGCTTAGCGGGGGGGCTCCTCTACGAGCAGTACTTC. It translates to CASSLAGGLLYEQYF.

This rearrangement joins TRBV18 to TRBJ2-2; a possible D gene is TRBD2 (5 bases). The CDR3 has 13 residues. Trimming removed 0 bases at V and 8 bases at J, with 7 bases between. Germline V lookup: CDR1 KGHSH, CDR2 LQKENI. CDR3 nucleotides: TGTGCCAGCTCACCACCGAGGGCAGGGGAGCTGTTTTTT. This translates into CASSPPRAGELFF.

The chain joins TRBV5-1 to TRBJ2-5, with a weak D call TRBD2 (5 bases). V lost 1 base to trimming and J lost 5 bases, with 12 bases between them. Germline values: CDR1 SGHRS, CDR2 YFSETQ. The CDR3 runs 14 residues. This chain's CDR3 is CASSLTPSQETQYF. CDR3 coding DNA: TGCGCCAGCAGCTTGACTCCTAGCCAGGAGACCCAGTACTTC.

For this clone: Other DNA sequences within the sample encode an identical CDR3. The chain recombines TRBV5-1 with TRBJ2-1; D is unresolved. Germline assignment: CDR1 SGHRS and CDR2 YFSETQ. The CDR3 contains 15 residues. V lost 2 bases, J lost 0 bases, and 9 bases lay in between. CDR3 protein: CASSLDTYSYNEQFF. DNA for the CDR3: TGCGCCAGCAGCTTAGACACTTACTCCTACAATGAGCAGTTCTTC. The whole variable domain, filled in from reference TRBV5-1 and TRBJ2-1, reads KAGVTQTPRYLIKTRGQQVTLSCSPISGHRSVSWYQQTPGQGLQFLFEYFSETQRNKGNFPGRFSGRQFSNSRSEMNVSTLELGDSALYLCASSLDTYSYNEQFFGPGTRLTVL.

This clone occurred a few times. The chain combines TRBV29-1 with TRBJ2-2; a weak D match, TRBD1 (6 bases). Germline CDR1 is SQVTM and CDR2 is ANQGSEA. Trimming removed 8 bases from V and 6 bases from J, with 22 bases in between. The CDR3 is 15 amino acids. The CDR3 reads CSLKGVGMAAGELFF. DNA for the CDR3: TGCAGCCTCAAGGGGGTGGGGATGGCAGCCGGGGAGCTGTTTTTT.

This chain links TRBV7-9 with TRBJ2-1, with TRBD2 matching 13 bases. The CDR3 runs 17 residues. CDR1 is SEHNR and CDR2 is FQNEAQ in the germline V gene (reference sequence). V lost 5 bases to trimming and J lost 5 bases; unmatched junction nucleotides: 9. CDR3 sequence: CASSPPRTSGRDNEQFF. In DNA form, the CDR3 reads TGTGCCAGCAGCCCCCCCCGGACTAGCGGGAGAGACAATGAGCAGTTCTTC.

This chain links TRBV2 with TRBJ2-7; 8 positions match TRBD1. The CDR3 sequence is 15 residues long. Trimming removed 6 bases from V and 7 bases from J; junction bases left unmatched: 14. Germline CDR1 and CDR2: SNHLY and FYNNEI. CDR3 in amino acids: CASSKGTGSTWEQYF. Here the CDR3 DNA reads TGTGCCAGCAGCAAAGGGACAGGATCTACGTGGGAGCAGTACTTC.

The chain uses TRBV19 and TRBJ2-3; D is unresolved. Trimming left V 6 bases short and J 4 bases short, with 14 bases between. This CDR3 is 14 amino acids long. Germline loops: CDR1 LNHDA, CDR2 SQIVND (reference sequence). CDR3: CASRTNGAADTQYF. The CDR3, as DNA: TGTGCCAGTAGGACCAACGGTGCCGCAGATACGCAGTATTTT. Together with reference TRBV19 and TRBJ2-3, the CDR3 gives the full variable domain: DGGITQSPKYLFRKEGQNVTLSCEQNLNHDAMYWYRQDPGQGLRLIYYSQIVNDFQKGDIAEGYSVSREKKESFPLTVTSAQKNPTAFYLCASRTNGAADTQYFGPGTRLTVL.

The chain is built from TRBV27 and TRBJ2-3, with 16 bases that match TRBD2. V trimming: 8 bases; J trimming: 0 bases; junction bases outside the gene matches: 11. The CDR3 totals 19 residues. Germline CDR1 MNHEY, CDR2 SMNVEV (reference sequence). The CDR3 bases are TGTGCCAGCCCCTACCTGGGACTAGCGGGAGGGAATAGCACAGATACGCAGTATTTT. This gives the protein CASPYLGLAGGNSTDTQYF.

CDR3: CATCKRDYLAPCTGELFF. CDR3 nucleotides: TGTGCCACCTGCAAAAGGGACTATTTGGCCCCATGCACCGGGGAGCTGTTTTTT. The chain carries TRBV10-3 and TRBJ2-2, with 7 bases fitting TRBD2. Germline V gene data show CDR1 as ENHRY and CDR2 as SYGVKD. V lost 10 bases to trimming and J lost 4 bases; unmatched junction nucleotides: 21. This CDR3 is built from 18 residues.

The chain recombines TRBV5-1 with TRBJ2-5; TRBD1 might be the D (6 bases). The CDR3 sequence is 16 residues long. Trimming took 3 bases from V and 5 from J, leaving 20 bases between them. Germline CDR1 reads SGHRS; CDR2 reads YFSETQ. DNA of the CDR3: TGCGCCAGCAGCTCCGGACAGATTTGGTCCCGCGAGACCCAGTACTTC. Encoded protein: CASSSGQIWSRETQYF. The full variable domain, its missing parts supplied by reference TRBV5-1 and TRBJ2-5, is KAGVTQTPRYLIKTRGQQVTLSCSPISGHRSVSWYQQTPGQGLQFLFEYFSETQRNKGNFPGRFSGRQFSNSRSEMNVSTLELGDSALYLCASSSGQIWSRETQYFGPGTRLLVL.

This clone was seen only a few times. A much larger clone differs from this one at a single base, so this may be a read error. The same CDR3 arises from other DNA sequences in this sample as well. The gene calls are TRBV6-1 and TRBJ2-7; D is unclear. In germline, CDR1 is MNHNS, CDR2 SASEGT. The CDR3 covers 11 residues. Between the trimmed V and J ends, which lost 3 bases and 3 bases, there was a span of 3 bases. DNA of the CDR3: TGTGCCAGCAGTGAGTACTACGAGCAGTACTTC. Its protein product is CASSEYYEQYF.